The 24 T cell receptor beta chains below come from one sample, sequenced in a study of T cell repertoires in cytomegalovirus infection. These receptors lack a known antigen. TCRdb redid the calling of the reads with MiXCR, one entry per CDR3 protein. The sample lists a few hundred thousand distinct CDR3 sequences, roughly 42% occurring once. The sample consisted of cultured PBMCs, taken from culture after CMV antigen stimulation. The receptors come from a human donor in good health (CMV status not recorded). Some clones in this sample may be carry-over from other donors' samples.

This clonotype was counted a single time. The rearrangement joins TRBV28 to TRBJ2-3; the D call may be TRBD1 or TRBD2 (6 bases each). The CDR3 is made up of 14 amino acids. Between the trimmed V and J ends, which lost 5 bases and 4 bases, there was a span of 13 bases. Germline V gene sequence: CDR1 MDHEN, CDR2 SYDVKM. CDR3 in amino acids: CASSLRGAPDTQYF. The DNA of the CDR3 is TGTGCCAGCAGTCTTAGGGGGGCACCAGATACGCAGTATTTT.

V usage is TRBV19 and J usage is TRBJ2-7; 8 bases map to TRBD1. The CDR3 runs 16 residues. The V gene's germline CDR1 is LNHDA and CDR2 SQIVND (reference sequence). Trimming took 4 bases from V and 2 from J; bases not matched to a gene: 10. The CDR3 nucleotides are TGTGCCAGTAGTACATCATACAGGGGGAGTCCCTACGAGCAGTACTTC. It specifies CASSTSYRGSPYEQYF.

J is TRBJ1-5 and V is TRBV12-3 or TRBV12-4, with D perhaps matching TRBD1 (5 bases). V gave up 10 bases and J gave up 2 bases, with 9 bases separating them. This CDR3 is 12 amino acids long. DNA for the CDR3: TGTGCCATAGGGGCGGGCAATCAGCCCCAGCATTTT. Translated, it gives CAIGAGNQPQHF.

This chain uses TRBV5-4 with TRBJ1-5, with 7 bases fitting TRBD1. CDR1 is SGHNT, CDR2 YYREEE, per germline (reference sequence). V lost 1 base to trimming and J lost 4 bases; unmatched junction nucleotides: 8. The CDR3 is 16 residues long. CDR3 residues: CASSLMQGGQNQPQHF. The CDR3 DNA reads TGTGCCAGCAGCTTGATGCAAGGGGGCCAGAATCAGCCCCAGCATTTT.

This clonotype was counted between two and nine times. The chain combines TRBV2 with TRBJ1-6; TRBD1 aligns across 11 bases. The CDR3 consists of 15 residues. V gave up 7 bases and J gave up 9 bases; unmatched junction bases: 8. CDR1 and CDR2 (germline): SNHLY, FYNNEI. Written as DNA, the CDR3 is TGTGCCAGCACCAGGGACAGGGGGTTCAGTTCACCCCTCCACTTT. Translated: CASTRDRGFSSPLHF.

This sequence joins TRBV7-6 and TRBJ1-4; D gene uncertain. V was pared by 0 bases and J by 10 bases, with 9 bases between. The germline V gene has CDR1 SGHVS and CDR2 FNYEAQ. There are 13 residues in the CDR3. The CDR3 nucleotides read TGTGCCAGCAGCTTAGCTGTTGGTGGAAAACTGTTTTTT. It specifies CASSLAVGGKLFF.

This chain links TRBV12-3 or TRBV12-4 with TRBJ2-1, with TRBD2 matching over 9 bases. J was trimmed by 9 bases and V by 5 bases; bases with no gene match: 11. This CDR3 region has 15 residues. CDR3 in amino acids: CASSPRVAGDTEQFF. The CDR3 DNA reads TGTGCCAGCAGTCCCAGGGTAGCGGGAGACACTGAGCAGTTCTTC.

The V gene is TRBV20-1, the J gene TRBJ2-2; D unresolved. The CDR3 contains 13 residues. The V end lost 3 bases, the J end lost 7 bases, and 12 bases lay between the germline ends. Germline V gene sequence: CDR1 DFQATT, CDR2 SNEGSKA (reference sequence). This CDR3 is CSASPHQRGELFF. As DNA, the CDR3 is TGCAGTGCTAGCCCCCACCAGCGCGGGGAGCTGTTTTTT.

The chain has TRBV7-1 and TRBJ2-5; 7 bases are shared with TRBD1. TRBV7-1 is labeled an ORF, and its function is uncertain. V dropped 6 bases and J dropped 5; count of bases not matched to a gene: 6. The CDR3 totals 13 residues. The CDR3 sequence: CASRGGQTETQYF. The CDR3 coding sequence is TGTGCCAGCAGAGGGGGACAGACGGAGACCCAGTACTTC.

In this sample, this clonotype turned up many times. This sequence joins TRBV7-2 and TRBJ1-5, with 8 bases matching TRBD1. This CDR3 region has 14 residues. CDR1 is SGHTA and CDR2 is FQGNSA in the germline V gene. The V and J ends lost 6 bases and 7 bases, in that order; junction bases with no gene match: 8. The CDR3 region has the DNA TGTGCCAGCAGTCGAGACAGGGGAGGACAGCCCCAGCATTTT. Translated: CASSRDRGGQPQHF.

This clonotype was seen more than once but under ten times. The chain recombines TRBV6-1 with TRBJ2-1; perhaps TRBD2 as D (6 bases). The V gene lost 7 bases and the J gene lost 6 bases, with 22 bases spanning the gap. The length of the CDR3 is 16 residues. From germline, CDR1 is MNHNS and CDR2 SASEGT. CDR3 DNA sequence: TGTGCCAGCAATTTAAGAGGAGGGCGAGTGGGCAATGAGCAGTTCTTC. This translates into CASNLRGGRVGNEQFF.

This clonotype has a handful of counts. The chain combines TRBV11-2 with TRBJ1-2; the D gene is possibly TRBD1 (6 bases). The V end lost 3 bases, the J end lost 5 bases, and 13 bases lay between the germline ends. The length of the CDR3 is 14 residues. Germline V gene lookup returns CDR1 SGHAT and CDR2 FQNNGV. The CDR3 reads CASSFLGTPYGYTF. The DNA of the CDR3 is TGTGCCAGCAGCTTTTTGGGGACACCGTATGGCTACACCTTC.

This clonotype showed up just a few times. This chain uses TRBV2 with TRBJ2-1, with a possible D match to TRBD1 (5 bases). The germline V gene has CDR1 SNHLY and CDR2 FYNNEI. This CDR3 comprises 14 residues. The V end was cut by 5 bases, the J end by 7 bases, with 15 bases between. The CDR3 coding sequence is TGTGCCAGCAGTCAAAACCGAGACAGTAATGAGCAGTTCTTC. The encoded protein is CASSQNRDSNEQFF.

This clonotype showed up just a few times. V is TRBV7-8 and J is TRBJ2-2; D perhaps matches TRBD2 (5 bases). CDR3 length: 14 amino acids. Germline V lookup: CDR1 SGHVS, CDR2 FQNEAQ. The V end lost 7 bases, the J end lost 8 bases, and 17 bases lay between the germline ends. The CDR3 nucleotides read TGTGCCAGCACCCTCTTCGGGGTGTGGGGGGAGCTGTTTTTT. It specifies CASTLFGVWGELFF.

This chain links TRBV7-2 with TRBJ2-1, with TRBD1 identical over 7 bases. CDR3 size: 13 residues. The trim removed 8 bases at V and 3 bases at J, leaving 4 bases unmatched. Germline values: CDR1 SGHTA, CDR2 FQGNSA. The CDR3 is CASRQGIYNEQFF. The DNA of the CDR3 is TGTGCCAGCCGACAGGGTATCTACAATGAGCAGTTCTTC.

The chain employs TRBV7-2 and TRBJ2-7; the D gene could be TRBD1 or TRBD2 (5 bases each). Trimming took 1 base from V and 1 from J, leaving 11 bases between them. The CDR3 is 15 residues long. Germline assignment: CDR1 SGHTA and CDR2 FQGNSA. Here the CDR3 reads CASSLVPGPSYEQYF. The CDR3 region has the DNA TGTGCCAGCAGCTTAGTCCCGGGACCGTCCTACGAGCAGTACTTC.

This clonotype was counted a single time. This sequence joins TRBV18 and TRBJ1-2, with 9 bases matching TRBD1. This CDR3 has 14 residues. V trimming: 5 bases; J trimming: 3 bases; junction bases outside the gene matches: 4. Germline CDR1 reads KGHSH; CDR2 reads LQKENI. The CDR3 DNA sequence: TGTGCCAGCTCAGCCCGGGACAGGGACTATGGCTACACCTTC. Its protein is CASSARDRDYGYTF.

In this sample, this clonotype turned up many times. This chain joins TRBV7-2 and TRBJ1-1; TRBD1 agrees at 12 bases. The V segment lost 3 bases and the J segment 4 bases; nucleotides outside the gene matches: 12. This CDR3 comprises 18 residues. Per germline, CDR1 SGHTA and CDR2 FQGNSA. CDR3 amino acids: CASSFLSGTGGGSTEAFF. For the CDR3, the DNA is TGTGCCAGCAGCTTCCTCTCCGGGACAGGGGGCGGGAGCACTGAAGCTTTCTTT.

This clonotype appeared once. The gene calls are TRBV20-1 and TRBJ2-3; 9 bases map to TRBD2. This CDR3 is 14 amino acids long. With 8 bases clipped from V and 5 bases from J, the junction kept 11 bases outside the gene matches. Germline loops: CDR1 DFQATT, CDR2 SNEGSKA (reference sequence). CDR3 sequence reads: CSPPARGGVDTQYF. Here the CDR3 DNA reads TGCAGTCCCCCGGCGCGGGGGGGAGTAGATACGCAGTATTTT.

The J gene is TRBJ2-3, the V gene TRBV28; D is uncertain. The V and J ends lost 8 bases and 0 bases respectively, with 12 bases between them. The CDR3 is 14 amino acids. The germline V gene encodes CDR1 MDHEN and CDR2 SYDVKM. The CDR3 sequence is CASEGLRSTDTQYF. The CDR3 region has the DNA TGTGCCAGCGAAGGTTTGCGTAGCACAGATACGCAGTATTTT. The variable domain in full, with the rest retrieved from reference TRBV28 and TRBJ2-3, is DVKVTQSSRYLVKRTGEKVFLECVQDMDHENMFWYRQDPGLGLRLIYFSYDVKMKEKGDIPEGYSVSREKKERFSLILESASTNQTSMYLCASEGLRSTDTQYFGPGTRLTVL.

There are a few counts of this clonotype. The V call is TRBV6-2 or TRBV6-3, the J call TRBJ1-5; D unresolved. Germline assignment: CDR1 MNHEY and CDR2 SVGEGT. The CDR3 totals 14 residues. The V gene lost 5 bases and the J gene lost 6 bases, with 14 bases spanning the gap. CDR3 nucleotides: TGTGCCAGCAGTCCACACCCGGGCAGTCAGCCCCAGCATTTT. Protein sequence: CASSPHPGSQPQHF.

A few counts support this clonotype. The rearrangement joins TRBV12-3 or TRBV12-4 to TRBJ2-2; D is unclear. This CDR3 contains 14 residues. The germline V and J ends were trimmed by 5 bases and 6 bases, with 13 bases remaining between them. This CDR3 is CASSPRLRAGELFF. For the CDR3, the DNA is TGTGCCAGCAGTCCTAGGTTAAGGGCCGGGGAGCTGTTTTTT.

This clonotype was seen ten or more times. The chain carries TRBV7-2 and TRBJ2-7; D might be TRBD1 (5 bases). The CDR3 contains 14 residues. Germline CDR1 is SGHTA and CDR2 is FQGNSA. V lost 5 bases and J 2 bases, leaving 13 bases between the germline ends. DNA of the CDR3: TGTGCCAGCAGCCTTCTCGGCAGGGCCTACGAGCAGTACTTC. Translated, it gives CASSLLGRAYEQYF.

This sequence joins TRBV10-3 and TRBJ2-5; 12 positions agree with TRBD2. The CDR3 runs 16 residues. CDR1 and CDR2 (germline): ENHRY, SYGVKD. The J segment lost 5 bases and the V segment lost 3 bases, leaving 7 bases of the junction unmatched. CDR3 sequence: CAISEGLAGPRETQYF. The CDR3 coding sequence is TGTGCCATCAGTGAAGGACTAGCGGGACCTCGGGAGACCCAGTACTTC.